This T cell receptor (beta chain) was recovered during a study of T cells after yellow fever vaccination. Broader study findings: Researchers report a weaker secondary response that nonetheless peaked faster, day 5 versus 15. The CD4 compartment and the CD8 compartment contained a small share of clonotypes in common.

TCRdb called the 5' RACE reads again in MiXCR, with one record for every CDR3 protein. This table has about 230,000 distinct CDR3 sequences, about 7% appearing once. The J segment lost 4 bases and the V segment lost 4 bases, leaving 9 bases of the junction unmatched. The CDR3 is 16 amino acids. Germline-derived CDR1 and CDR2 are SGHNT and YYREEE (reference sequence). This clonotype was counted ten times or more. As yet, its antigen is unknown. This receptor was taken from a man aged 25-45 years who received the YFV17D yellow fever vaccine. Sample: CD4+ T cells sorted from PBMCs, taken on the day of the yellow fever booster vaccination. This chain links TRBV5-4 with TRBJ2-5; 11 bases match TRBD2. The CDR3 reads CASSVSGRARGETQYF. CDR3 DNA: TGTGCCAGCAGCGTTAGCGGGAGGGCCCGGGGAGAGACCCAGTACTTC.